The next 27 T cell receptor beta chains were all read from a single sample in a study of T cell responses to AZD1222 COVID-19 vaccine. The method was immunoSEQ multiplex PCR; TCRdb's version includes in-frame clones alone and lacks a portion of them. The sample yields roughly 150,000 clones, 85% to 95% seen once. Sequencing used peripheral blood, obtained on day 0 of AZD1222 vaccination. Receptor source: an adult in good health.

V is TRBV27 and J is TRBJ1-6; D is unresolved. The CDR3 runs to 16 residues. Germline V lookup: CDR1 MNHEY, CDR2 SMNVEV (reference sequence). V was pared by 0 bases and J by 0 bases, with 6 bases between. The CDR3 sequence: CASSLSGSSYNSPLHF. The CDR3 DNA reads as TGTGCCAGCAGTTTATCCGGGAGCTCCTATAATTCACCCCTCCACTTT.

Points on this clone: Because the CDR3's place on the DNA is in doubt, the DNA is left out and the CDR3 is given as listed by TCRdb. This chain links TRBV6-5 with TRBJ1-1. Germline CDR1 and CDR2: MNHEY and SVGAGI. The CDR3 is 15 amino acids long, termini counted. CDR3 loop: CASSSSGLRNTEAFF.

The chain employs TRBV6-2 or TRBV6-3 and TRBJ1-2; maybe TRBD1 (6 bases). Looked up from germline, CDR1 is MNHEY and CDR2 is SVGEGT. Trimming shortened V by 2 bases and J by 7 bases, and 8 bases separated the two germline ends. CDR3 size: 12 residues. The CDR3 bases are TGTGCCAGCAGTTACCCGACAGGTGGCTACACCTTC. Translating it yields CASSYPTGGYTF.

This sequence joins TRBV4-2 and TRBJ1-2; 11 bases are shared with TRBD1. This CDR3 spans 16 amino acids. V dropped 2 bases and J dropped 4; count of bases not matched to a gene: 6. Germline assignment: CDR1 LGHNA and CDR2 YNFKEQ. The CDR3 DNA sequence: TGTGCCAGCAGCCAACCGGGGACAGGGGGGGGCTATGGCTACACCTTC. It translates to CASSQPGTGGGYGYTF.

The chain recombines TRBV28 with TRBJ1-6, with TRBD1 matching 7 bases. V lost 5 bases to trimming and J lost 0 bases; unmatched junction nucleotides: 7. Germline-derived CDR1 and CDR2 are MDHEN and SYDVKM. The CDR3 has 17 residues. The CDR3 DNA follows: TGTGCCAGCAGTCCGGGGACAGCGCGCTCCTATAATTCACCCCTCCACTTT. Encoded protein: CASSPGTARSYNSPLHF.

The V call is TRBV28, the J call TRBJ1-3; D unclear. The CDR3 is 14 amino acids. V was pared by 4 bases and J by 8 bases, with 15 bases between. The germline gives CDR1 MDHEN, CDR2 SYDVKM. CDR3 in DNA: TGTGCCAGCAGTTCCGGACCACTAAGGGACACCATATATTTT. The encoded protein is CASSSGPLRDTIYF. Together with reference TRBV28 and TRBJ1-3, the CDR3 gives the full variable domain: DVKVTQSSRYLVKRTGEKVFLECVQDMDHENMFWYRQDPGLGLRLIYFSYDVKMKEKGDIPEGYSVSREKKERFSLILESASTNQTSMYLCASSSGPLRDTIYFGEGSWLTVV.

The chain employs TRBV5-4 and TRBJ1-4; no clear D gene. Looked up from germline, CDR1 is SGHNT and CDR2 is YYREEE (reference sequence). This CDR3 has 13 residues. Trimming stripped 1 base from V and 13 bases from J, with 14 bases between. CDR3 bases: TGTGCCAGCAGCTTGAAGGAGGGAGAAGGACTGTTTTTT. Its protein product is CASSLKEGEGLFF.

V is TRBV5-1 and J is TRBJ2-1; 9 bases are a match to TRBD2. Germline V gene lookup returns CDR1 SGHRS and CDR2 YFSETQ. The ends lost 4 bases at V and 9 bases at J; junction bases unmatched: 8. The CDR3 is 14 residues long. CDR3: CASSPSRRGGEQFF. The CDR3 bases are TGCGCCAGCAGCCCTAGTAGGCGGGGGGGTGAGCAGTTCTTC.

CDR3 residues: CATSRVGATGWGYGYTF. The CDR3 region has the DNA TGTGCCACCAGCAGAGTGGGGGCGACAGGGTGGGGCTATGGCTACACCTTC. J is TRBJ1-2 and V is TRBV15, with 7 bases fitting TRBD1. Trimming at V came to 1 base and at J to 4 bases, leaving 12 bases not matched to a gene. Germline CDR1 is LNHNV and CDR2 is YYDKDF (reference sequence). The CDR3 spans 17 residues.

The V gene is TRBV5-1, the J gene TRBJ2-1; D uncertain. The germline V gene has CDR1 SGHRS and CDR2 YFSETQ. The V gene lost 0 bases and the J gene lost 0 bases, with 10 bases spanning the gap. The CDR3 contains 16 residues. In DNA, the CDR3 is TGCGCCAGCAGCTTGGCCGTACGGAGCTCCTACAATGAGCAGTTCTTC. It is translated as CASSLAVRSSYNEQFF.

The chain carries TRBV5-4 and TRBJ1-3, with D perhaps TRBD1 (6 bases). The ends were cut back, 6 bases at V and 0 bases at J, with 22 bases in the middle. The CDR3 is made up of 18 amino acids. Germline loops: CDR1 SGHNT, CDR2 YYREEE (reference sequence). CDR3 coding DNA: TGTGCCAGCACCTTTGGGCAGGGGAATATATTCTCTGGAAACACCATATATTTT. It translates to CASTFGQGNIFSGNTIYF.

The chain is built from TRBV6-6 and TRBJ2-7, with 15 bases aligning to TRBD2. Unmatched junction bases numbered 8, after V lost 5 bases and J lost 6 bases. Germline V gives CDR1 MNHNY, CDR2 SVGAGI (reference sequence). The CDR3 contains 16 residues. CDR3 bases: TGTGCCAGCAGTCCCGGACTAGCGGGAGGGCCGCTCGAGCAGTACTTC. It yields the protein CASSPGLAGGPLEQYF.

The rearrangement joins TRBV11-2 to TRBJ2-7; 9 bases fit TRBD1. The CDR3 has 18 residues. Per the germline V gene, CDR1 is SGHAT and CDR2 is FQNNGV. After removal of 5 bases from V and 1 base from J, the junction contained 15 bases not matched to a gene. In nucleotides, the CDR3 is TGTGCCAGCAGCCGTGCCGCGGGACAGGGCGGAAAGTCCTACGAGCAGTACTTC. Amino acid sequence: CASSRAAGQGGKSYEQYF.

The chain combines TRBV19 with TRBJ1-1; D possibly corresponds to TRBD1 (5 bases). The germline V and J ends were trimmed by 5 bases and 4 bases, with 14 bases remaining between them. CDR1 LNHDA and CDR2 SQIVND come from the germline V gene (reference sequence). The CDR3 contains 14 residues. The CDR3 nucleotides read TGTGCCAGTAGTTATGGGGGGGTCATCACTGAAGCTTTCTTT. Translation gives CASSYGGVITEAFF.

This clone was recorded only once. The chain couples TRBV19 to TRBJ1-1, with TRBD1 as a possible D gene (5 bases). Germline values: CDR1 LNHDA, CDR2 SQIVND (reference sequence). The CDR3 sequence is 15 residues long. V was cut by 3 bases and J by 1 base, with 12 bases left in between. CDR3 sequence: CASSIRPDRNTEAFF. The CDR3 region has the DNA TGTGCCAGTAGTATCCGCCCCGACAGGAACACTGAAGCTTTCTTT.

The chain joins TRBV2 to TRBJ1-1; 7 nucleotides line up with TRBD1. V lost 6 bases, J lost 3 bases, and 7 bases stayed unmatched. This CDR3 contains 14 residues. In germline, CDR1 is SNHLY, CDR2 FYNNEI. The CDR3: CASSIQGSYTEAFF. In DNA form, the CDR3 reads TGTGCCAGCAGCATACAGGGGTCGTACACTGAAGCTTTCTTT.

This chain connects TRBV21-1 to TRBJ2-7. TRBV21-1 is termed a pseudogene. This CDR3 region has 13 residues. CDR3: CASGDVASYEQYF. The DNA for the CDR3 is TGTGCCAGCGGTGACGTCGCCTCCTACGAGCAGTACTTC.

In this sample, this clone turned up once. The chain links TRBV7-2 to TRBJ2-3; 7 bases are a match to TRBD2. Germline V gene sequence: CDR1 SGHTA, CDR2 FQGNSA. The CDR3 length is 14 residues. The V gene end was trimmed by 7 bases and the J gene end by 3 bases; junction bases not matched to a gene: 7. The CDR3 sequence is CASKGAGWTDTQYF. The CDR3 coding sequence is TGTGCCAGCAAGGGAGCGGGATGGACAGATACGCAGTATTTT.

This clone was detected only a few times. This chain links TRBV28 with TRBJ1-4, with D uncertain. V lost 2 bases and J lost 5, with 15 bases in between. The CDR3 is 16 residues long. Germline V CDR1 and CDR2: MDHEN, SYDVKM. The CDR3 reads CASSLTGPGRNEKLFF. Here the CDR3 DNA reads TGTGCCAGCAGTTTAACTGGACCGGGTCGCAATGAAAAACTGTTTTTT. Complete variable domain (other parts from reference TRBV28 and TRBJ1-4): DVKVTQSSRYLVKRTGEKVFLECVQDMDHENMFWYRQDPGLGLRLIYFSYDVKMKEKGDIPEGYSVSREKKERFSLILESASTNQTSMYLCASSLTGPGRNEKLFFGSGTQLSVL.

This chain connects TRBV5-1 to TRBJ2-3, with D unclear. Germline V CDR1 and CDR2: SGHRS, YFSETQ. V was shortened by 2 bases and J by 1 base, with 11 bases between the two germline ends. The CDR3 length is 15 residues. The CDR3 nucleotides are TGCGCCAGCAGCTTATCTAGTCCCGGCACAGATACGCAGTATTTT. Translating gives CASSLSSPGTDTQYF.

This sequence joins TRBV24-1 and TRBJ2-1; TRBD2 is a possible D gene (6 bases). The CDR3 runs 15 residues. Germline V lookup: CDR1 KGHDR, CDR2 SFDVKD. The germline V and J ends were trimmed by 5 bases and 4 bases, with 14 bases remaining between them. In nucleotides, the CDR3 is TGTGCCACCAGTGCTCCGGGACTGAAATACAATGAGCAGTTCTTC. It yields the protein CATSAPGLKYNEQFF.

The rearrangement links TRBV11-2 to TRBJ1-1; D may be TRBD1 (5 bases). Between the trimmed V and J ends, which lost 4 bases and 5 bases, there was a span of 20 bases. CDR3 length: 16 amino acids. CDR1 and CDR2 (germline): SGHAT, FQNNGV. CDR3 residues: CASSSQRQLRGTEAFF. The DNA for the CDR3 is TGTGCCAGCAGCTCCCAAAGACAGTTACGGGGGACTGAAGCTTTCTTT. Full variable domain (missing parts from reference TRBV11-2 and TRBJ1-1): EAGVAQSPRYKIIEKRQSVAFWCNPISGHATLYWYQQILGQGPKLLIQFQNNGVVDDSQLPKDRFSAERLKGVDSTLKIQPAKLEDSAVYLCASSSQRQLRGTEAFFGQGTRLTVV.

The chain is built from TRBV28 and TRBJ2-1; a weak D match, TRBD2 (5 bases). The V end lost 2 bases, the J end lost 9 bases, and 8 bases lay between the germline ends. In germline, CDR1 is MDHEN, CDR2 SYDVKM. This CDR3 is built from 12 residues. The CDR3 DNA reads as TGTGCCAGCAGTTTAGAGGGCTCTGAGCAGTTCTTC. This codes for CASSLEGSEQFF.

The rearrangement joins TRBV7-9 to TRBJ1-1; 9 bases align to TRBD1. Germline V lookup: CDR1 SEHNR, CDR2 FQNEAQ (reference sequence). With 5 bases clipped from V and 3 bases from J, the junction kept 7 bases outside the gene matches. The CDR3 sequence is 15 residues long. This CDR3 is CASSPGTGRDTEAFF. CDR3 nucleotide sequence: TGTGCCAGCAGCCCCGGGACAGGGAGGGACACTGAAGCTTTCTTT.

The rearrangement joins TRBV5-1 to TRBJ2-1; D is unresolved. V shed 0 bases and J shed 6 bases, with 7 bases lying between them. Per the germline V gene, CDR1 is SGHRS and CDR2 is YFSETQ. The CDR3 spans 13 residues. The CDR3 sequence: CASSLAVVNEQFF. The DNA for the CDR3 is TGCGCCAGCAGCTTGGCCGTTGTCAATGAGCAGTTCTTC.

The DNA for the CDR3 is TGTGCCAGCAGCCAAGAAGGAGTCCATGCTTTCTTT. It codes for CASSQEGVHAFF. The V gene is TRBV14, the J gene TRBJ1-1; D not resolved. The germline CDR1 and CDR2 sequences are SGHDN and FVKESK. The CDR3 covers 12 residues. The germline V and J ends were trimmed by 0 bases and 11 bases, with 10 bases remaining between them.

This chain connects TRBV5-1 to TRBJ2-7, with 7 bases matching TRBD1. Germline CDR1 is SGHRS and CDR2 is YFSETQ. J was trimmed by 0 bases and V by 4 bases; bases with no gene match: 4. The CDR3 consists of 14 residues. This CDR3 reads CASSMTGYSYEQYF. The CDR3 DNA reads TGCGCCAGCAGCATGACAGGGTACTCCTACGAGCAGTACTTC.